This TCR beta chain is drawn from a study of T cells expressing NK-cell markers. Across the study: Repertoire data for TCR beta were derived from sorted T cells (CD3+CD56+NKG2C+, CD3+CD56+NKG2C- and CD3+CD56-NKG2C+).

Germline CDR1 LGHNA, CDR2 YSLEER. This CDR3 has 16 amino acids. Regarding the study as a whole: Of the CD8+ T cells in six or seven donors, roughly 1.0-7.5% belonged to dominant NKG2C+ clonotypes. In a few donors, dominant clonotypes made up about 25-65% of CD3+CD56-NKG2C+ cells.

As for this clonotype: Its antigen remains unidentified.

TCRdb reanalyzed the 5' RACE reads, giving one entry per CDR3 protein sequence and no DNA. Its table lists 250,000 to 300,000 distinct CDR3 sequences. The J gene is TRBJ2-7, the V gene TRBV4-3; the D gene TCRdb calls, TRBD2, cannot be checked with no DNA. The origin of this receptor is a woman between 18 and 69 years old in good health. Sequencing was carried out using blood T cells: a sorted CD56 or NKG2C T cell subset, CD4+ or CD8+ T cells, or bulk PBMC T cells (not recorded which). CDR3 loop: CASSPYSGYDAEEQYF.